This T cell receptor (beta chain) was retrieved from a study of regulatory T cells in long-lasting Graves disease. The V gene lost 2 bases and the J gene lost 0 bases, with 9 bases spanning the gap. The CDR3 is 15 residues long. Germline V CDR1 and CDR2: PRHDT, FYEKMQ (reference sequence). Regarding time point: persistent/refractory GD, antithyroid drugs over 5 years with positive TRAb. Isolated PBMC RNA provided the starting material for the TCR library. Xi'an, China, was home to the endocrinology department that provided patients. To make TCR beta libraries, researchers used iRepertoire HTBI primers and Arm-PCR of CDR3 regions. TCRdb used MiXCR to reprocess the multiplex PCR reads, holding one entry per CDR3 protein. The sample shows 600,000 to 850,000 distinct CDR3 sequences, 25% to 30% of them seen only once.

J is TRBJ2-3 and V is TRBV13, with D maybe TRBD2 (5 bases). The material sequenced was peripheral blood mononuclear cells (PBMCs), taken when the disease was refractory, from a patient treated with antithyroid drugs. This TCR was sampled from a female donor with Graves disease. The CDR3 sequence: CASSLPRTSTDTQYF. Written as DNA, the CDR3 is TGTGCCAGCAGCTTACCCAGGACTAGCACAGATACGCAGTATTTT. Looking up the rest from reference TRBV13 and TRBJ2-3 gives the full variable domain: AAGVIQSPRHLIKEKRETATLKCYPIPRHDTVYWYQQGPGQDPQFLISFYEKMQSDKGSIPDRFSAQQFSDYHSELNMSSLELGDSALYFCASSLPRTSTDTQYFGPGTRLTVL.